What follows are 24 T cell receptor beta chains derived from one specimen sequenced in a study of cytomegalovirus exposure and HLA in healthy donors. Primers: 60 Vbeta forward and 13 Jbeta reverse. Generated by immunoSEQ multiplex PCR, the TCRdb table keeps only in-frame clones and is missing some. This table holds 160,000 or so clones, more than 70% found once. Input material: PBMCs. The receptor source for this set is a man between 25 and 39 years old in good health and CMV-seronegative.

This clone was observed a handful of times. This sequence joins TRBV10-1 and TRBJ2-7, with D unclear. Germline CDR1 and CDR2: WNHNN and SYGVQD (reference sequence). V lost 3 bases, J lost 0 bases, and 3 bases lay in between. The CDR3 spans 12 residues. The CDR3 DNA sequence: TGCGCCAGCAGTGACAGCTCCTACGAGCAGTACTTC. This sequence encodes CASSDSSYEQYF.

The rearrangement uses TRBV2 and TRBJ1-5; D gene uncertain. Looked up from germline, CDR1 is SNHLY and CDR2 is FYNNEI. V shed 6 bases and J shed 5 bases, with 20 bases lying between them. This CDR3 comprises 16 residues. CDR3 nucleotides: TGTGCCAGCAGCGTGATCCCACTAAGCGGGGATCAGCCCCAGCATTTT. Its protein is CASSVIPLSGDQPQHF.

This clone was recorded only once. J is TRBJ1-3 and V is TRBV27; D call uncertain. The ends were cut back, 4 bases at V and 4 bases at J, with 17 bases in the middle. The germline V gene encodes CDR1 MNHEY and CDR2 SMNVEV (reference sequence). This CDR3 region has 16 residues. The CDR3, as DNA: TGTGCCAGCAGTTCTTCCGGCGGTAGATGGGGAAACACCATATATTTT. This encodes CASSSSGGRWGNTIYF.

The V call is TRBV27, the J call TRBJ2-7, with 8 positions matching TRBD1. This CDR3 is 13 amino acids long. Germline lookup yields CDR1 MNHEY and CDR2 SMNVEV (reference sequence). The trim removed 5 bases at V and 5 bases at J, leaving 5 bases unmatched. This chain's CDR3 is CASSLTGADEQYF. The CDR3 DNA reads TGTGCCAGCAGTCTGACAGGGGCCGACGAGCAGTACTTC.

The chain employs TRBV5-1 and TRBJ1-1; 9 bases agree with TRBD1. CDR3 size: 16 residues. Per the germline V gene, CDR1 is SGHRS and CDR2 is YFSETQ. With 3 bases clipped from V and 2 bases from J, the junction kept 8 bases outside the gene matches. CDR3 residues: CASSSRDRVNNTEAFF. CDR3 in DNA: TGCGCCAGCAGCTCCCGGGACAGGGTGAACAACACTGAAGCTTTCTTT.

As regards this clone: The sample carries other DNA sequences with the same CDR3. V usage is TRBV28 and J usage is TRBJ1-5; TRBD1 aligns across 7 bases. The V gene end was trimmed by 5 bases and the J gene end by 7 bases; junction bases not matched to a gene: 8. The CDR3 covers 14 residues. The germline V gene encodes CDR1 MDHEN and CDR2 SYDVKM. CDR3 in DNA: TGTGCCAGCAGTCCTCGACAGGGAGGACAGCCCCAGCATTTT. Amino acids: CASSPRQGGQPQHF.

The chain recombines TRBV11-3 with TRBJ1-2; D is unclear. The V and J ends lost 1 base and 5 bases respectively, with 14 bases between them. CDR3 length: 15 residues. In germline, CDR1 is SGHNT, CDR2 YENEEA. The DNA for the CDR3 is TGTGCCAGCAGCTTAGGAGGGTCGGTACCGTATGGCTACACCTTC. Its protein is CASSLGGSVPYGYTF.

The chain joins TRBV12-5 to TRBJ1-2, with D possibly TRBD1 on 5 matching bases. The CDR3 runs to 19 residues. Germline lookup yields CDR1 LGHNT and CDR2 FRNRAP. The ends were cut back, 3 bases at V and 8 bases at J, with 31 bases in the middle. CDR3 in amino acids: CASGLFGGAMVPFPEGYTF. The CDR3 DNA reads as TGTGCTAGTGGTTTATTCGGAGGGGCGATGGTCCCCTTTCCGGAGGGCTACACCTTC.

The J gene is TRBJ2-7, the V gene TRBV2, with TRBD2 as a possible D gene (7 bases). Trimming took 7 bases from V and 0 from J, leaving 13 bases between them. Germline-derived CDR1 and CDR2 are SNHLY and FYNNEI. This CDR3 has 14 amino acids. This chain's CDR3 is CASKGGTNSYEQYF. The DNA of the CDR3 is TGTGCCAGCAAGGGGGGGACCAACTCCTACGAGCAGTACTTC.

The CDR3: CASRGQSELNTEAFF. CDR3 DNA: TGCGCCAGCAGGGGGCAGTCTGAATTAAACACTGAAGCTTTCTTT. The gene calls are TRBV5-1 and TRBJ1-1; tentative D call: TRBD1 (5 bases). CDR3 length: 15 amino acids. Trimming left V 5 bases short and J 2 bases short, with 16 bases between. Germline V gene lookup returns CDR1 SGHRS and CDR2 YFSETQ.

This chain uses TRBV10-3 with TRBJ2-5, with TRBD1 matching 9 bases. The CDR3 covers 14 residues. The germline V gene has CDR1 ENHRY and CDR2 SYGVKD. Losses at the gene ends were 6 bases for V and 2 bases for J; bases not matched to a gene: 4. The CDR3 DNA follows: TGTGCCATCAGGGGAGACAGGGGGCAAGAGACCCAGTACTTC. Translated: CAIRGDRGQETQYF.

The chain is built from TRBV4-2 and TRBJ1-2; D is perhaps TRBD1 (5 bases). The CDR3 runs 14 residues. In germline, CDR1 is LGHNA, CDR2 YNFKEQ. Trimming cost V 1 base and J 8 bases, with 14 bases left between them. The CDR3: CASSQGRDLWGYTF. CDR3 sequence (DNA): TGTGCCAGCAGCCAAGGGAGGGACCTGTGGGGCTACACCTTC.

V gene TRBV5-4 combines with J gene TRBJ1-4; 7 positions match TRBD1. Trimming removed 4 bases from V and 7 bases from J; junction bases left unmatched: 10. This CDR3 is built from 15 residues. Looked up from germline, CDR1 is SGHNT and CDR2 is YYREEE (reference sequence). CDR3 loop: CASSQRQGAGEKLFF. In nucleotides, the CDR3 is TGTGCCAGCAGCCAGAGACAGGGAGCGGGTGAAAAACTGTTTTTT. The whole variable domain, filled in from reference TRBV5-4 and TRBJ1-4, reads ETGVTQSPTHLIKTRGQQVTLRCSSQSGHNTVSWYQQALGQGPQFIFQYYREEENGRGNFPPRFSGLQFPNYSSELNVNALELDDSALYLCASSQRQGAGEKLFFGSGTQLSVL.

The gene calls are TRBV5-1 and TRBJ2-7, with 8 positions matching TRBD1. J lost 1 base, V lost 3 bases, and 0 bases had no gene match. This CDR3 spans 13 amino acids. Looked up from germline, CDR1 is SGHRS and CDR2 is YFSETQ. The CDR3 nucleotides read TGCGCCAGCAGCTGGACAGGGTCCTACGAGCAGTACTTC. Translation gives CASSWTGSYEQYF.

The V gene is TRBV5-1, the J gene TRBJ1-2, with 8 bases identical to TRBD1. CDR1 and CDR2 from the germline V gene are SGHRS and YFSETQ. V lost 2 bases, J lost 3 bases, and 3 bases stayed unmatched. This CDR3 is built from 14 residues. CDR3 sequence: CASSLGQGYYGYTF. As DNA, the CDR3 is TGCGCCAGCAGCTTAGGACAGGGATACTATGGCTACACCTTC.

The V gene is TRBV6-5, the J gene TRBJ2-7; perhaps TRBD2 as D (5 bases). This CDR3 spans 13 amino acids. V shed 5 bases and J shed 4 bases, with 12 bases lying between them. The germline gives CDR1 MNHEY, CDR2 SVGAGI. The CDR3, as DNA: TGTGCCAGCAGTGCAACCGGGGTTTACGAGCAGTACTTC. This codes for CASSATGVYEQYF.

This chain uses TRBV6-4 with TRBJ2-7, with 9 positions matching TRBD2. CDR1 is MRHNA, CDR2 SNTAGT, per germline. The CDR3 contains 15 residues. The V gene end was trimmed by 5 bases and the J gene end by 2 bases; junction bases not matched to a gene: 7. Here the CDR3 reads CASSPGLAFPYEQYF. CDR3 bases: TGTGCCAGCAGTCCCGGACTAGCGTTTCCCTACGAGCAGTACTTC.

The V gene is TRBV2, the J gene TRBJ2-1, with 10 bases fitting TRBD2. The CDR3 loop spans 13 amino acids. Germline CDR1 is SNHLY and CDR2 is FYNNEI. V shed 8 bases and J 6 bases; nucleotides not matched to a gene: 4. The DNA for the CDR3 is TGTGCCAGCGGAAGCGGGGGGGCCAATGAGCAGTTCTTC. It translates to CASGSGGANEQFF.

The rearrangement links TRBV6-5 to TRBJ2-7; 7 nucleotides agree with TRBD1. CDR1 is MNHEY and CDR2 is SVGAGI in the germline V gene. The CDR3 has 14 amino acids. With 6 bases clipped from V and 7 bases from J, the junction kept 12 bases outside the gene matches. This CDR3 reads CASRRTGKNWEQYF. The DNA of the CDR3 is TGTGCCAGCAGACGGACAGGAAAAAATTGGGAGCAGTACTTC.

The rearrangement joins TRBV28 to TRBJ2-2; D possibly corresponds to TRBD2 (6 bases). The germline V and J ends were trimmed by 4 bases and 6 bases, with 12 bases remaining between them. The germline gives CDR1 MDHEN, CDR2 SYDVKM. This CDR3 has 14 amino acids. CDR3 sequence reads: CASSYTGDSGELFF. The CDR3 DNA sequence: TGTGCCAGCAGTTATACGGGGGACTCCGGGGAGCTGTTTTTT.

This chain links TRBV6-1 with TRBJ2-1; D possibly corresponds to TRBD1 (6 bases). Per the germline V gene, CDR1 is MNHNS and CDR2 is SASEGT. This CDR3 region has 13 residues. V dropped 5 bases and J dropped 7 bases, with 12 bases sitting between them. CDR3 nucleotides: TGTGCCAGCAGTACAGGGCCCGAAAATGAGCAGTTCTTC. Encoded protein: CASSTGPENEQFF.

The J gene is TRBJ2-5, the V gene TRBV30, with 8 bases matching TRBD2. CDR1 and CDR2 (germline): GTSNPN, SVGIG (reference sequence). This CDR3 is 17 amino acids long. J gave up 5 bases and V 4 bases, and 18 bases lay outside the gene matches. CDR3 in amino acids: CAWKIDIRGRPRETQYF. CDR3 nucleotide sequence: TGTGCCTGGAAAATAGATATTCGCGGGAGGCCGCGCGAGACCCAGTACTTC.

The chain recombines TRBV19 with TRBJ2-5; 13 positions match TRBD2. Losses at the gene ends were 7 bases for V and 11 bases for J; bases not matched to a gene: 13. Per the germline V gene, CDR1 is LNHDA and CDR2 is SQIVND (reference sequence). The length of the CDR3 is 15 residues. CDR3 in amino acids: CASKLAGGPRDEQYF. The CDR3 DNA reads as TGTGCCAGTAAACTAGCGGGAGGGCCTCGGGATGAGCAGTACTTC.

This rearrangement joins TRBV19 to TRBJ1-6; the match to TRBD1 covers 8 bases. CDR1 and CDR2 from the germline V gene are LNHDA and SQIVND (reference sequence). The length of the CDR3 is 15 residues. With 6 bases clipped from V and 3 bases from J, the junction kept 4 bases outside the gene matches. CDR3 in amino acids: CASSQGADYNSPLHF. Here the CDR3 DNA reads TGTGCCAGTAGCCAGGGGGCCGACTATAATTCACCCCTCCACTTT.